A selection of T cell receptor beta chains follows, all from one sample in a study of cytomegalovirus exposure and HLA in healthy donors. The data were produced by immunoSEQ multiplex PCR, yet TCRdb's version contains in-frame clones alone and is incomplete. The data show around 33,000 clones, with around 77% seen just once and 7% to 10% held by the top ten. The sample comprised PBMCs. The receptors shown here come from a woman aged 25 to 45 in good health and CMV-seropositive. CDR3s include the opening cysteine and the closing phenylalanine or tryptophan. A D gene is named only where the DNA matches it firmly. Size tells how often a clone was seen (once, few, many) or the class of an expanded clone, and some rows leave it out.

cdr3_length	v_call	clone_size	j_call	d_call	cdr3_aa	cdr3_nt
15	TRBV7-8	.	TRBJ2-1	TRBD2	CASSLALAGQGEQFF	TGTGCCAGCAGCTTGGCTCTAGCGGGTCAGGGGGAGCAGTTCTTC
14	TRBV6-6	few	TRBJ1-2	.	CASRNWAQDYGYTF	TGTGCCAGCAGGAATTGGGCGCAGGACTATGGCTACACCTTC
11	TRBV5-6	.	TRBJ2-1	.	CASSLRGEQFF	TGTGCCAGCAGCTTACGGGGTGAGCAGTTCTTC
14	TRBV11-2	once	TRBJ2-5	.	CASSLRAGFATQYF	TGTGCCAGCAGCCTCCGGGCGGGGTTTGCGACCCAGTACTTC
13	TRBV4-1	.	TRBJ1-1	.	CASRRTGSTEAFF	TGCGCCAGCAGACGCACAGGGTCCACTGAAGCTTTCTTT
12	TRBV5-5	few	TRBJ2-1	TRBD2	CASSFWGGEQFF	TGTGCCAGCAGCTTTTGGGGGGGTGAGCAGTTCTTC
16	TRBV6-1	.	TRBJ2-5	TRBD1	CASSEALTGSTLSQYF	TGTGCCAGCAGTGAAGCCCTGACAGGGTCTACGTTGTCCCAGTACTTC
17	TRBV13	.	TRBJ2-5	TRBD2	CASSSGTSGRAQETQYF	TGTGCCAGCAGCTCCGGGACTAGCGGGAGGGCTCAAGAGACCCAGTACTTC
15	TRBV19	.	TRBJ2-7	TRBD1	CASSINRDRGHEQYF	TGTGCCAGTAGTATAAACCGGGACAGGGGCCACGAGCAGTACTTC
13	TRBV6-6	.	TRBJ1-5	.	CASNGVSNQPQHF	TGTGCCAGCAACGGGGTAAGCAATCAGCCCCAGCATTTT
13	TRBV6-5	few	TRBJ1-2	.	CASSVTGGYGYPF	TGTGCCAGCAGTGTGACAGGAGGATATGGCTACCCCTTC
14	TRBV30	.	TRBJ2-7	.	CAWSARGSSYEQYF	TGTGCCTGGAGTGCACGGGGGAGCTCCTACGAGCAGTACTTC
16	TRBV9	few	TRBJ2-1	.	CASSVGGAGAYNEQFF	TGTGCCAGCAGCGTAGGGGGGGCGGGAGCCTACAATGAGCAGTTCTTC
16	TRBV9	.	TRBJ2-1	TRBD2	CASSVMISGRVNEQFF	TGTGCCAGCAGCGTTATGATAAGCGGGAGGGTGAATGAGCAGTTCTTC
13	TRBV5-5	.	TRBJ1-2	.	CASSLAGNYGYTF	TGTGCCAGCAGCCTGGCTGGCAACTATGGCTACACCTTC
17	TRBV28	.	TRBJ2-7	TRBD2	CASSDPPGSGGAYEQYF	TGTGCCAGCAGTGACCCCCCGGGGAGTGGGGGGGCCTACGAGCAGTACTTC
13	TRBV11-1	.	TRBJ2-1	.	CASSPPLVNEQFF	TGTGCCAGCAGCCCGCCACTAGTCAATGAGCAGTTCTTC
13	TRBV30	.	TRBJ2-3	TRBD1	CAWSSDRADTQYF	TGTGCCTGGAGTTCAGACAGGGCGGATACGCAGTATTTT
16	TRBV5-1	.	TRBJ2-2	TRBD2	CASSLREAGGTGELFF	TGCGCCAGCAGCTTGAGGGAAGCGGGGGGCACCGGGGAGCTGTTTTTT
14	TRBV28	.	TRBJ1-2	TRBD1	CASTVDRVVNGYPF	TGTGCCAGCACTGTTGACAGGGTCGTAAACGGCTACCCCTTC
14	TRBV30	.	TRBJ1-3	.	CAWSVLGQGSTIYF	TGTGCCTGGAGTGTCCTGGGGCAGGGAAGCACCATATATTTT
13	TRBV6-1	.	TRBJ2-5	TRBD2	CASRLAGEETQYF	TGTGCCAGCAGACTAGCGGGAGAAGAGACCCAGTACTTC
17	TRBV9	.	TRBJ2-7	TRBD2	CASSVGPPGLAGYEQYF	TGTGCCAGCAGCGTAGGCCCTCCGGGACTAGCGGGATACGAGCAGTACTTC
10	TRBV29-1	.	TRBJ2-1	.	CSVWGHEQFF	TGCAGCGTATGGGGCCATGAGCAGTTCTTC
16	TRBV5-1	.	TRBJ2-1	.	CASSLAQRSSYNEQFF	TGCGCCAGCAGCTTGGCCCAGCGTTCCTCCTACAATGAGCAGTTCTTC
17	TRBV4-1	.	TRBJ2-2	.	CASSLKAGTFNTGELFF	TGCGCCAGCAGCCTCAAAGCAGGGACTTTTAACACCGGGGAGCTGTTTTTT
14	TRBV6-5	.	TRBJ1-6	.	CASSYSVGGTPLHF	TGTGCCAGCAGTTACTCGGTTGGCGGGACGCCCCTCCACTTT
14	TRBV27	.	TRBJ1-1	TRBD1	CASRPIGTVREAFF	TGTGCCAGCAGACCAATCGGGACAGTCCGTGAAGCTTTCTTT
11	TRBV6-5	few	TRBJ1-2	.	CASRTEAGYTF	TGTGCCAGTAGGACAGAAGCCGGCTACACCTTC
14	TRBV18	.	TRBJ2-2	.	CASSPQGDTGELFF	TGTGCCAGCTCACCACAGGGGGACACCGGGGAGCTGTTTTTT
15	TRBV27	.	TRBJ2-1	.	CASSSWTTGDNEQFF	TGTGCCAGCAGTTCTTGGACTACCGGGGACAATGAGCAGTTCTTC
16	TRBV6-5	.	TRBJ1-6	.	CASSLQPISYNSPLHF	TGTGCCAGCAGTTTACAGCCGATCTCCTATAATTCACCCCTCCACTTT
16	TRBV2	once	TRBJ1-5	TRBD1	CASSQLTGKSNQPQHF	TGTGCCAGCAGCCAACTGACAGGGAAAAGCAATCAGCCCCAGCATTTT
14	TRBV9	few	TRBJ2-1	TRBD2	CASSVGGSGREQFF	TGTGCCAGCAGCGTAGGGGGAAGCGGGAGAGAGCAGTTCTTC
13	TRBV11-3	few	TRBJ1-3	.	CASSFQGSDTIYF	TGTGCCAGCAGCTTCCAGGGTTCTGACACCATATATTTT
16	TRBV19	.	TRBJ1-1	.	CASSIAHATANTEAFF	TGTGCCAGTAGTATAGCTCATGCGACAGCGAACACTGAAGCTTTCTTT
13	TRBV30	.	TRBJ1-2	TRBD1	CAWSAGTGYGYTF	TGTGCCTGGAGTGCCGGGACAGGTTATGGCTACACCTTC
16	TRBV30	.	TRBJ1-3	.	CAWTPGALLSGNTIYF	TGTGCCTGGACCCCAGGGGCACTCCTCTCTGGAAACACCATATATTTT
15	TRBV5-6	.	TRBJ1-2	.	CSSSLVGGGGYGYTF	TGTTCCAGCAGCTTGGTTGGGGGCGGGGGCTATGGCTACACCTTC
16	TRBV7-9	.	TRBJ2-7	TRBD2	CSSSSATSGRVYEQYF	TGTTCCAGCAGCTCGGCCACTAGCGGGAGGGTCTACGAGCAGTACTTC
15	TRBV11-2	.	TRBJ1-2	TRBD1	CASSLDGQGAVGYTF	TGTGCCAGCAGCTTAGATGGGCAGGGGGCGGTAGGCTACACCTTC
13	TRBV6-1	large	TRBJ1-1	TRBD1	CASRATGGTEAFF	TGTGCCAGTCGTGCGACAGGGGGGACTGAAGCTTTCTTT
16	TRBV30	.	TRBJ1-5	TRBD1	CAWSKGTGGSNQPQHF	TGTGCCTGGAGTAAAGGGACAGGGGGAAGCAATCAGCCCCAGCATTTT
15	TRBV7-9	.	TRBJ2-1	.	CASPEDRSSYNEQFF	TGTGCCAGCCCGGAGGACCGTAGCTCCTACAATGAGCAGTTCTTC
15	TRBV6-1	.	TRBJ1-1	.	CASRPLEGMNTEAFF	TGTGCCAGCAGGCCCCTCGAGGGAATGAACACTGAAGCTTTCTTT
13	TRBV6-5	.	TRBJ2-7	.	CASSPGSGYEQYF	TGTGCCAGCAGCCCAGGGAGCGGGTACGAGCAGTACTTC
12	TRBV13	.	TRBJ2-7	.	CASSPGGREQYF	TGTGCCAGCAGCCCCGGGGGTCGGGAGCAGTACTTC
15	TRBV7-3	.	TRBJ2-1	.	CASSLRDTNLNEQFF	TGTGCCAGCAGCTTAAGGGACACCAACCTCAATGAGCAGTTCTTC
15	TRBV9	.	TRBJ2-1	.	CASSGAGGAINEQFF	TGTGCCAGCAGCGGAGCTGGGGGGGCCATCAATGAGCAGTTCTTC
17	TRBV7-2	.	TRBJ2-5	TRBD2	CASSQGRLAGGRETQYF	TGTGCCAGCAGCCAGGGCCGACTAGCGGGGGGGCGAGAGACCCAGTACTTC
13	TRBV29-1	.	TRBJ1-5	.	CSVVSGSDQPQHF	TGCAGCGTTGTGTCTGGGAGTGATCAGCCCCAGCATTTT
15	TRBV19	.	TRBJ2-3	.	CASSISQASTDTQYF	TGTGCCAGTAGTATTTCGCAGGCCTCCACAGATACGCAGTATTTT
14	TRBV7-9	.	TRBJ1-2	.	CSSSPGISSGGYTF	TGTTCCAGCAGCCCCGGGATCTCCTCGGGTGGCTACACCTTC